These 19 T cell receptor beta chains share one sample of origin, sequenced in a study of beta chain features in type 1 diabetes. Study results and caveats: Type 1 diabetes patients showed a moderate but significant shortening of TCRB CDR3s in all four CD4+ subsets.

These receptors lack a known antigen. Every isolated RNA sample was fully reverse transcribed, so sequencing captured expressed TCRB transcripts. Assay: immunoSEQ multiplex PCR; the TCRdb copy retains only in-frame clones and omits some. This sample has around 650,000 clones, with 9.5% to 15% found just once. The sequenced material came from naive CD4+ T cells from blood. Receptors originate from a man under 40 with type 1 diabetes.

The rearrangement joins TRBV27 to TRBJ2-7, with D perhaps TRBD1 (6 bases). Germline assignment: CDR1 MNHEY and CDR2 SMNVEV (reference sequence). Trimming pared 1 base from V and 2 bases from J, leaving 12 bases between. The CDR3 runs 15 residues. The CDR3 DNA follows: TGTGCCAGCAGTTTATTGGGGGCCGGCCCCTACGAGCAGTACTTC. Protein product: CASSLLGAGPYEQYF.

The chain joins TRBV30 to TRBJ2-5; maybe TRBD1 (6 bases). In germline, CDR1 is GTSNPN, CDR2 SVGIG (reference sequence). This CDR3 comprises 13 residues. Trimming shortened V by 4 bases and J by 6 bases, and 15 bases separated the two germline ends. DNA of the CDR3: TGTGCCTGGACCTCACAGGGCCGGCAGACCCAGTACTTC. Amino acid sequence: CAWTSQGRQTQYF. Complete variable domain (other parts from reference TRBV30 and TRBJ2-5): SQTIHQWPATLVQPVGSPLSLECTVEGTSNPNLYWYRQAAGRGLQLLFYSVGIGQISSEVPQNLSASRPQDRQFILSSKKLLLSDSGFYLCAWTSQGRQTQYFGPGTRLLVL.

The chain employs TRBV27 and TRBJ1-1, with 8 bases that match TRBD1. The trim removed 3 bases at V and 5 bases at J, leaving 8 bases unmatched. The V gene's germline CDR1 is MNHEY and CDR2 SMNVEV (reference sequence). The CDR3 consists of 15 residues. The CDR3 sequence is CASSFVGQGGTEAFF. The CDR3 nucleotides read TGTGCCAGCAGTTTTGTAGGACAGGGAGGGACTGAAGCTTTCTTT.

The table lists this clone with a few counts. V and J are TRBV4-1 and TRBJ1-3; maybe TRBD1 (5 bases). The CDR3 has 15 amino acids. In germline, CDR1 is MGHRA, CDR2 YSYEKL. Trimming removed 0 bases from V and 4 bases from J, with 10 bases in between. In nucleotides, the CDR3 is TGCGCCAGCAGCCAAGATGGGGGTGTCGGAAACACCATATATTTT. This encodes CASSQDGGVGNTIYF.

This chain connects TRBV30 to TRBJ1-2; D unclear. Germline V gene data show CDR1 as GTSNPN and CDR2 as SVGIG (reference sequence). This CDR3 has 11 residues. CDR3 in DNA: TGTGCTCGGGAAGCTAACTATGGCTACACCTTC. Translation gives CAREANYGYTF.

This clone was seen a handful of times. The chain joins TRBV18 to TRBJ2-1; 9 nucleotides align to TRBD2. Per the germline V gene, CDR1 is KGHSH and CDR2 is LQKENI. The V segment lost 2 bases and the J segment 9 bases; nucleotides outside the gene matches: 11. This CDR3 has 16 residues. CDR3 residues: CASSPKGPAGGFEQFF. The CDR3 DNA sequence: TGTGCCAGCTCACCAAAAGGGCCAGCGGGGGGATTTGAGCAGTTCTTC.

The chain carries TRBV27 and TRBJ2-3; D remains unclear. V lost 6 bases, J lost 2 bases, and 6 bases lay in between. The CDR3 is 12 amino acids. Germline lookup yields CDR1 MNHEY and CDR2 SMNVEV (reference sequence). This CDR3 reads CASRTTTDTQYF. The CDR3 DNA sequence: TGTGCCAGCAGAACTACCACAGATACGCAGTATTTT.

In this sample, this clone turned up a few times. This rearrangement joins TRBV20-1 to TRBJ2-7, with TRBD2 as a possible D gene (5 bases). The germline CDR1 and CDR2 sequences are DFQATT and SNEGSKA (reference sequence). The CDR3 loop spans 11 amino acids. This chain's CDR3 is CSPREGPEQYF. CDR3 DNA: TGCAGCCCCCGCGAGGGTCCCGAGCAGTACTTC.

Note on this clone: This specimen includes other DNA sequences encoding the same CDR3. The V and J genes are TRBV28 and TRBJ2-7, with a tentative D call TRBD2 (6 bases). Trimming pared 3 bases from V and 4 bases from J, leaving 7 bases between. The CDR3 runs 12 residues. The germline V gene encodes CDR1 MDHEN and CDR2 SYDVKM. Written as DNA, the CDR3 is TGTGCCAGCAGTTTGGGACTTTACGAGCAGTACTTC. Encoded protein: CASSLGLYEQYF.

The chain recombines TRBV7-2 with TRBJ1-6, with 10 bases aligning to TRBD1. After removal of 5 bases from V and 10 bases from J, the junction contained 11 bases not matched to a gene. The CDR3 has 16 residues. Germline V lookup: CDR1 SGHTA, CDR2 FQGNSA. The CDR3 nucleotides read TGTGCCAGCAGCGCATACGGGACAGGGGTTCAATCACCCCTCCACTTT. It yields the protein CASSAYGTGVQSPLHF.

To note about this clone: One end of the junction is discordant with germline, which a read error may explain. The CDR3: CASSLDRGNYNEQFF. CDR3 in DNA: TGTGCTAGCAGCTTAGACAGGGGAAACTACAATGAGCAGTTCTTC. The chain joins TRBV7-7 to TRBJ2-1, with 8 bases identical to TRBD1. Germline V gene data show CDR1 as SSHAT and CDR2 as FNYEAQ (reference sequence). CDR3 length: 15 amino acids. Using reference TRBV7-7 and TRBJ2-1 for the parts outside the CDR3, the full variable domain is GAGVSQSPRYKVTKRGQDVTLRCDPISSHATLYWYQQALGQGPEFLTYFNYEAQPDKSGLPSDRFSAERPEGSISTLTIQRTEQRDSAMYRCASSLDRGNYNEQFFGPGTRLTVL.

This chain joins TRBV27 and TRBJ2-1; D is tentatively TRBD1 or TRBD2 (5 bases each). The V end was cut by 8 bases, the J end by 12 bases, with 17 bases between. The CDR3 extends over 12 amino acids. CDR1 and CDR2 (germline): MNHEY, SMNVEV (reference sequence). This CDR3 reads CASFAARGAQFF. The CDR3 coding sequence is TGTGCCAGCTTCGCGGCGAGGGGAGCGCAGTTCTTC.

The chain uses TRBV4-3 and TRBJ2-3, with D possibly called TRBD1 or TRBD2 (5 bases each). V lost 1 base, J lost 8 bases, and 22 bases lay in between. CDR3 length: 17 residues. Germline CDR1 and CDR2: LGHNA and YSLEER. The CDR3 DNA reads as TGCGCCAGCAGCCAAGTCAGGGACCAGGCATGGGGTGGTACGCAGTATTTT. Its translation is CASSQVRDQAWGGTQYF.

The rearrangement links TRBV5-4 to TRBJ2-5; maybe TRBD2 (6 bases). The length of the CDR3 is 14 residues. The V and J ends lost 4 bases and 2 bases respectively, with 12 bases between them. Germline V gives CDR1 SGHNT, CDR2 YYREEE (reference sequence). Here the CDR3 reads CASSPPAGQETQYF. In DNA, the CDR3 is TGTGCCAGCAGCCCCCCCGCGGGGCAAGAGACCCAGTACTTC.

The sample holds a few counts of this clone. The chain employs TRBV11-2 and TRBJ2-5; the match to TRBD2 covers 7 bases. The V gene's germline CDR1 is SGHAT and CDR2 FQNNGV. V was pared by 1 base and J by 4 bases, with 3 bases of the junction left unmatched. The CDR3 is 14 amino acids. CDR3 region: CASSLVSGGETQYF. CDR3 nucleotides: TGTGCCAGCAGCTTAGTTTCGGGGGGAGAGACCCAGTACTTC.

In this sample, this clone turned up a few times. The chain uses TRBV4-2 and TRBJ2-2; TRBD2 is a possible D gene (5 bases). With 4 bases removed from V and 1 base from J, the gap between germline ends came to 10 bases. Per the germline V gene, CDR1 is LGHNA and CDR2 is YNFKEQ. The CDR3 has 15 amino acids. The CDR3 DNA is TGTGCCAGCAGCCTGAGGGAACAGAACACCGGGGAGCTGTTTTTT. It is translated as CASSLREQNTGELFF.

The chain links TRBV11-2 to TRBJ2-7; no firm D call. This CDR3 has 11 amino acids. CDR1 and CDR2 from the germline V gene are SGHAT and FQNNGV. Trimming stripped 2 bases from V and 6 bases from J, with 5 bases between. CDR3 nucleotide sequence: TGTGCCAGCAGCTTAATGACCGAGCAGTACTTC. As protein: CASSLMTEQYF.

This clone was counted between two and nine times. J is TRBJ2-1 and V is TRBV4-3; TRBD2 might be the D (5 bases). Germline CDR1 reads LGHNA; CDR2 reads YSLEER. This CDR3 is 13 amino acids long. Trimming stripped 0 bases from V and 12 bases from J, with 12 bases between. CDR3 amino acids: CASSQDGERGQFF. In nucleotides, the CDR3 is TGCGCCAGCAGCCAAGATGGGGAACGGGGGCAGTTCTTC.

In its sample, this clone was seen a few times. CDR3 sequence: CASRSGVTGETQYF. DNA for the CDR3: TGTGCCAGCAGGTCGGGAGTAACTGGAGAGACCCAGTACTTC. The V and J genes are TRBV7-9 and TRBJ2-5; D possibly corresponds to TRBD2 (6 bases). V dropped 6 bases and J dropped 4 bases, with 15 bases sitting between them. Germline CDR1 and CDR2: SEHNR and FQNEAQ (reference sequence). The CDR3 has 14 amino acids. Based on the CDR3 plus reference TRBV7-9 and TRBJ2-5, the full variable domain is DTGVSQNPRHKITKRGQNVTFRCDPISEHNRLYWYRQTLGQGPEFLTYFQNEAQLEKSRLLSDRFSAERPKGSFSTLEIQRTEQGDSAMYLCASRSGVTGETQYFGPGTRLLVL.